The 22 T cell receptor beta chains reported below all come from one sample, sequenced in a study of CD8 T cells in Susac syndrome. cDNA came from about 0.5 to 1 ug RNA primed by random hexamers. TCRdb re-analysed the immunoSEQ multiplex PCR reads in MiXCR, keeping a single row per CDR3 protein. This sample has roughly 150,000 distinct CDR3 sequences, with approximately 94% found just once. Sequenced: CD8+ T cells from PBMCs. These receptors were taken from a human donor with multiple sclerosis.

The chain joins TRBV12-3 or TRBV12-4 to TRBJ1-5; D gene uncertain. V was clipped by 6 bases and J by 6 bases, with 15 bases between them. This CDR3 has 14 amino acids. CDR3 DNA sequence: TGTGCCAGCAGCCGGACGGATTTTGGTCAGCCCCAGCATTTT. This sequence encodes CASSRTDFGQPQHF.

The chain recombines TRBV5-6 with TRBJ1-5; 9 positions match TRBD1. The ends lost 4 bases at V and 4 bases at J; junction bases unmatched: 6. Germline values: CDR1 SGHDT, CDR2 YYEEEE. This CDR3 is 15 amino acids long. The CDR3 protein is CASSLGTGTNQPQHF. The CDR3 coding sequence is TGTGCCAGCAGCCTGGGGACAGGGACGAATCAGCCCCAGCATTTT.

The chain recombines TRBV11-2 with TRBJ2-1; no reliable D call. Germline V gene data show CDR1 as SGHAT and CDR2 as FQNNGV. This CDR3 has 12 residues. With 3 bases removed from V and 9 bases from J, the gap between germline ends came to 9 bases. In DNA, the CDR3 is TGTGCCAGCAGCTTCGGGCTTAGTGAGCAGTTCTTC. It is translated as CASSFGLSEQFF. The whole variable domain, remainder taken from reference TRBV11-2 and TRBJ2-1, is EAGVAQSPRYKIIEKRQSVAFWCNPISGHATLYWYQQILGQGPKLLIQFQNNGVVDDSQLPKDRFSAERLKGVDSTLKIQPAKLEDSAVYLCASSFGLSEQFFGPGTRLTVL.

The rearrangement joins TRBV27 to TRBJ1-2; D is perhaps TRBD1 (5 bases). The ends were cut back, 4 bases at V and 7 bases at J, with 16 bases in the middle. The CDR3 has 14 amino acids. Germline V CDR1 and CDR2: MNHEY, SMNVEV (reference sequence). CDR3 sequence: CASSSGSRSVGYTF. The CDR3 DNA reads TGTGCCAGCAGTTCAGGGTCCAGGAGTGTTGGCTACACCTTC.

This clonotype was detected once. The chain has TRBV14 and TRBJ2-3; weak D call: TRBD2 (6 bases). V was shortened by 7 bases and J by 0 bases, with 17 bases between the two germline ends. Germline CDR1 and CDR2: SGHDN and FVKESK. CDR3 length: 16 residues. The CDR3 reads CASTSSGQPSTDTQYF. CDR3 sequence (DNA): TGTGCCAGCACCAGTAGCGGCCAACCTAGCACAGATACGCAGTATTTT.

The rearrangement links TRBV3-1 to TRBJ2-7; 7 bases align to TRBD2. Germline V gene sequence: CDR1 LGHDT, CDR2 YNNKEL (reference sequence). The CDR3 has 16 residues. Trimming cost V 1 base and J 3 bases; bases outside gene matches: 9. The CDR3 bases are TGTGCCAGCAGCCAAGGCTTTAGCGGGTCTTACTACGAGCAGTACTTC. Its protein product is CASSQGFSGSYYEQYF.

The genes are TRBV7-8 and TRBJ2-1, with unresolved D. Trimming stripped 5 bases from V and 7 bases from J, with 9 bases between. The CDR3 runs 12 residues. CDR1 is SGHVS and CDR2 is FQNEAQ in the germline V gene. CDR3 sequence: CASSPTQNEQFF. DNA for the CDR3: TGTGCCAGCAGCCCCACGCAGAATGAGCAGTTCTTC.

The rearrangement uses TRBV30 and TRBJ2-1; D is uncertain. V was pared by 5 bases and J by 3 bases, with 11 bases between. Germline CDR1 reads GTSNPN; CDR2 reads SVGIG (reference sequence). This CDR3 is built from 13 residues. The CDR3: CAWGPVSYNEQFF. The CDR3 coding sequence is TGTGCCTGGGGCCCCGTTAGCTACAATGAGCAGTTCTTC.

The rearrangement uses TRBV28 and TRBJ1-1; D uncertain. The CDR3 totals 12 residues. The germline gives CDR1 MDHEN, CDR2 SYDVKM. Deletions cut 3 bases from V and 5 bases from J, with 7 bases between. The CDR3 loop is CASSLRKTEAFF. The DNA of the CDR3 is TGTGCCAGCAGTTTGAGGAAGACTGAAGCTTTCTTT.

The chain links TRBV9 to TRBJ2-1, with TRBD2 as a possible D gene (5 bases). Trimming cost V 4 bases and J 2 bases, with 13 bases left between them. The CDR3 sequence is 15 residues long. Germline V CDR1 and CDR2: SGDLS, YYNGEE. The CDR3 reads CASSPTEAPYNEQFF. The CDR3 DNA reads as TGTGCCAGCAGCCCAACGGAGGCCCCCTACAATGAGCAGTTCTTC.

This chain connects TRBV15 to TRBJ2-1, with D hard to call. The V end lost 4 bases, the J end lost 8 bases, and 12 bases lay between the germline ends. Germline CDR1 is LNHNV and CDR2 is YYDKDF (reference sequence). The CDR3 extends over 13 amino acids. The CDR3 sequence: CATSIYRNYEQFF. DNA for the CDR3: TGTGCCACCAGCATATATAGAAACTATGAGCAGTTCTTC.

The chain employs TRBV29-1 and TRBJ2-2; TRBD1 matches 8 bases. The ends lost 3 bases at V and 0 bases at J; junction bases unmatched: 12. Germline V CDR1 and CDR2: SQVTM, ANQGSEA. This CDR3 is 18 amino acids long. The CDR3 loop reads CSVEWAGGASPNTGELFF. CDR3 DNA: TGCAGCGTTGAGTGGGCAGGGGGCGCATCGCCGAACACCGGGGAGCTGTTTTTT.

The chain has TRBV27 and TRBJ1-6; TRBD1 matches at 7 bases. Germline trimming cut 2 bases from V and 6 bases from J; bases unmatched to any gene: 4. The CDR3 contains 15 residues. Germline CDR1 is MNHEY and CDR2 is SMNVEV (reference sequence). This chain's CDR3 is CASSLRDRFNSPLHF. Written as DNA, the CDR3 is TGTGCCAGCAGTTTAAGGGACAGATTTAATTCACCCCTCCACTTT.

This clonotype was detected only a few times. J is TRBJ1-1 and V is TRBV18; maybe TRBD1 (5 bases). Germline lookup yields CDR1 KGHSH and CDR2 LQKENI. The length of the CDR3 is 14 residues. Trimming removed 3 bases at V and 0 bases at J, with 8 bases between. CDR3 bases: TGTGCCAGCTCACCGGGCAGGGTGAACACTGAAGCTTTCTTT. This encodes CASSPGRVNTEAFF. The complete variable domain, with remaining parts taken from reference TRBV18 and TRBJ1-1, reads NAGVMQNPRHLVRRRGQEARLRCSPMKGHSHVYWYRQLPEEGLKFMVYLQKENIIDESGMPKERFSAEFPKEGPSILRIQQVVRGDSAAYFCASSPGRVNTEAFFGQGTRLTVV.

This chain uses TRBV29-1 with TRBJ2-6, with TRBD2 as a possible D gene (6 bases). The germline V gene has CDR1 SQVTM and CDR2 ANQGSEA. CDR3 length equals 20 residues. Trimming took 1 base from V and 0 from J, leaving 22 bases between them. The CDR3 here is CSVEGQGPGRGSSGANVLTF. The CDR3 nucleotides are TGCAGCGTTGAAGGGCAGGGCCCCGGCCGGGGGTCCTCTGGGGCCAACGTCCTGACTTTC.

The rearrangement joins TRBV4-1 to TRBJ2-5, with TRBD1 as a possible D gene (5 bases). The V and J ends lost 0 bases and 3 bases respectively, with 8 bases between them. This CDR3 is 14 amino acids long. Germline CDR1 reads MGHRA; CDR2 reads YSYEKL. CDR3 DNA sequence: TGCGCCAGCAGCCAAGAGCCCAGGGAAGAGACCCAGTACTTC. This encodes CASSQEPREETQYF.

The genes are TRBV20-1 and TRBJ1-5; 8 bases map to TRBD1. The ends lost 6 bases at V and 1 base at J; junction bases unmatched: 5. CDR3 length: 14 residues. Germline CDR1 reads DFQATT; CDR2 reads SNEGSKA (reference sequence). CDR3 bases: TGCAGTGCCCGACAGGGGATGAGCAATCAGCCCCAGCATTTT. It codes for CSARQGMSNQPQHF.

The V and J genes are TRBV28 and TRBJ1-5; D is unresolved. CDR1 and CDR2 from the germline V gene are MDHEN and SYDVKM. This CDR3 comprises 15 residues. V was clipped by 6 bases and J by 0 bases, with 12 bases between them. The CDR3 reads CASRTLWGSNQPQHF. The CDR3 DNA sequence: TGTGCCAGCAGGACCCTGTGGGGTAGCAATCAGCCCCAGCATTTT.

The chain employs TRBV7-9 and TRBJ2-2, with D possibly being TRBD1 (5 bases). V gave up 2 bases and J gave up 0 bases, with 7 bases separating them. The CDR3 is made up of 15 amino acids. Germline V gives CDR1 SEHNR, CDR2 FQNEAQ (reference sequence). DNA of the CDR3: TGTGCCAGCAGCTTACAGGGCGCGAACACCGGGGAGCTGTTTTTT. Translated, it gives CASSLQGANTGELFF.

Only a few counts were recorded for this clonotype. One junction end disagrees with the germline gene, perhaps due to a read error. The chain is built from TRBV6-2 or TRBV6-3 and TRBJ2-1; D not resolved. The V gene's germline CDR1 is MNHEY and CDR2 SVGEGT. The length of the CDR3 is 12 residues. Written as DNA, the CDR3 is TGTGCCACCAGTCGGGCAGGAAATGAGCAGTTCTTC. It translates to CATSRAGNEQFF.

V is TRBV7-8 and J is TRBJ2-1, with 7 bases fitting TRBD1. CDR3 length: 17 residues. The J segment lost 1 base and the V segment lost 4 bases, leaving 10 bases of the junction unmatched. Germline CDR1 and CDR2: SGHVS and FQNEAQ. CDR3 amino acids: CASSSPRDRESYNEQFF. The CDR3 bases are TGTGCCAGCAGCTCACCCCGCGACAGGGAGTCCTACAATGAGCAGTTCTTC.

This chain uses TRBV27 with TRBJ1-5; D remains unclear. The CDR3 runs 14 residues. Trimming stripped 4 bases from V and 4 bases from J, with 11 bases between. CDR1 MNHEY and CDR2 SMNVEV come from the germline V gene (reference sequence). As DNA, the CDR3 is TGTGCCAGCAGTTCGGGTGGATTGAATCAGCCCCAGCATTTT. Encoded protein: CASSSGGLNQPQHF.